The present TCR beta chain was sequenced within a study of T cells in Graves' hyperthyroidism and ophthalmopathy. Study details: Staff took peripheral blood when the initial diagnosis was made, before any treatment began.

Extraction of PBMCs used 7.5 to 10 ml of fresh peripheral blood. Study results and limitations: Among thyroid clonotypes expanded above 0.001, most also appeared in blood.

Ten or more counts support this clonotype. Its antigen is not known. The ends lost 8 bases at V and 6 bases at J; junction bases unmatched: 5. Germline CDR1 is MNHEY and CDR2 is SMNVEV (reference sequence). This CDR3 has 14 amino acids. Amplification of TCR beta CDR3 regions was performed using RNA transcripts as template. HTBI primers drove first-round RT-PCR of the TCR CDR3. TCRdb passed the multiplex PCR reads through MiXCR, listing each CDR3 protein once. The sample lists about 500,000 distinct CDR3 sequences, approximately 15% occurring once. The clonotype comes from a young woman with Graves' hyperthyroidism. Sequenced: blood. The V gene is TRBV27, the J gene TRBJ1-6; 9 bases match TRBD1. CDR3 protein: CASRKGQGNSPLHF. CDR3 DNA sequence: TGTGCCAGCCGAAAGGGACAGGGTAATTCACCCCTCCACTTT.